This T cell receptor (beta chain) is drawn from a study of control samples from healthy donors and cancer patients. Looked up from germline, CDR1 is MDHEN and CDR2 is SYDVKM. V was pared by 8 bases and J by 4 bases, with 9 bases between. The CDR3 has 12 residues. Profiling relied on immunoSEQ multiplex PCR, and the TCRdb table lists in-frame clones only, not all of them. This sample has 150,000 to 200,000 clones; more than 80% occur once, and the top ten carry more than 1.3%. The chain employs TRBV28 and TRBJ2-1; D is undetermined. The specimen sequenced was blood. The TCR sequence derives from a man aged 30 to 45 in good health. The CDR3 region has the DNA TGTGCCAGCCGAAGGAATTACAATGAGCAGTTCTTC. Its translation is CASRRNYNEQFF. The full variable domain, rest sourced from reference TRBV28 and TRBJ2-1, is DVKVTQSSRYLVKRTGEKVFLECVQDMDHENMFWYRQDPGLGLRLIYFSYDVKMKEKGDIPEGYSVSREKKERFSLILESASTNQTSMYLCASRRNYNEQFFGPGTRLTVL.